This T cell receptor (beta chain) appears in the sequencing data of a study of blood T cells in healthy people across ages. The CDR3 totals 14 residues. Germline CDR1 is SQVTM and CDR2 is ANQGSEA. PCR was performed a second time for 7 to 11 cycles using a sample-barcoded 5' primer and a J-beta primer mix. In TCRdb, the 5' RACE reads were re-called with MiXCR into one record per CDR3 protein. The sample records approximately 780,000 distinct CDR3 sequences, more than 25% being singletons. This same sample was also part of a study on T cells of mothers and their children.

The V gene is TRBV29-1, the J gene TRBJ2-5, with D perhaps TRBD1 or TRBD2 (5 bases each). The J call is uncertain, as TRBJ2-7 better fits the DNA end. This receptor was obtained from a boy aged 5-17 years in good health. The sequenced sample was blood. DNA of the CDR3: TGCAGCGTTGTGGCACAGGAGGTAGGCTACGAGCAGTACTTC. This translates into CSVVAQEVGYEQYF.